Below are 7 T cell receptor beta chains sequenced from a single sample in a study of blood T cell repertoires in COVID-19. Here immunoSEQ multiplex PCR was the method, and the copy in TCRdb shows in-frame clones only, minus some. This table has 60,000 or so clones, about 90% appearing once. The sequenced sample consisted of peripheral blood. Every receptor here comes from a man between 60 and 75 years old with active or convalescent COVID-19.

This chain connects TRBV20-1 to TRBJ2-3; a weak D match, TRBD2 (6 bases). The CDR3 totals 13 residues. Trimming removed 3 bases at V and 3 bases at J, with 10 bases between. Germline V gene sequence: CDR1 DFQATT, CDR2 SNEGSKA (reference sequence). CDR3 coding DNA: TGCAGTGCTAGTGCCAGCGGGACAGATACGCAGTATTTT. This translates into CSASASGTDTQYF.

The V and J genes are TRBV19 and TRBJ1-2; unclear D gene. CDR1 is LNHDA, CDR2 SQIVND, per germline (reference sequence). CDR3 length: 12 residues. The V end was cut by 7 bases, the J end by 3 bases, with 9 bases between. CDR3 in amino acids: CASKARDYGYTF. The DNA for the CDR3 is TGTGCCAGTAAAGCTAGAGACTATGGCTACACCTTC.

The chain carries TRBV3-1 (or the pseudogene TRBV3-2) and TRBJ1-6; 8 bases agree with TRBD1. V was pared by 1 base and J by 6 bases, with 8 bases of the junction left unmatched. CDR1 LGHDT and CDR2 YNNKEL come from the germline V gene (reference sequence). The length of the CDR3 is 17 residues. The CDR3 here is CASSQGRPGQVNSPLHF. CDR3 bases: TGTGCCAGCAGCCAAGGGAGACCGGGACAGGTTAATTCACCCCTCCACTTT.

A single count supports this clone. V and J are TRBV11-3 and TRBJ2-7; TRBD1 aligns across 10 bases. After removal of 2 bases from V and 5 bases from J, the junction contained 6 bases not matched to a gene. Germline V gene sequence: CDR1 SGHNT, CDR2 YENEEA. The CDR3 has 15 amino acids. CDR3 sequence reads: CASSLFGTGEHEQYF. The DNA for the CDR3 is TGTGCCAGCAGCTTATTCGGGACAGGGGAACACGAGCAGTACTTC.

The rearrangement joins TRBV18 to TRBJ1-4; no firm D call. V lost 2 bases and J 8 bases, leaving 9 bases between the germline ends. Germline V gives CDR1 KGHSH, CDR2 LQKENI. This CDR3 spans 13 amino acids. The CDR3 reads CASSPAPGEKLFF. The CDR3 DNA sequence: TGTGCCAGCTCACCAGCGCCGGGAGAAAAACTGTTTTTT.

The CDR3 here is CASSQDTRDYKAFF. The CDR3 DNA follows: TGCGCCAGCAGCCAAGATACTCGGGACTATAAAGCTTTCTTT. The chain employs TRBV4-1 and TRBJ1-1; maybe TRBD1 (5 bases). The ends were cut back, 0 bases at V and 9 bases at J, with 14 bases in the middle. The CDR3 is 14 amino acids. Germline assignment: CDR1 MGHRA and CDR2 YSYEKL.

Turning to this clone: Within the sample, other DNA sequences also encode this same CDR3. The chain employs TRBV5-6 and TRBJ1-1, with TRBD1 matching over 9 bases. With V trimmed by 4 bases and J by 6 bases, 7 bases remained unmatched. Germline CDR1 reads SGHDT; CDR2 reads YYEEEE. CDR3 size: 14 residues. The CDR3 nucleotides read TGTGCCAGCAGCCTCCGGGACAGGGTACCTGAAGCTTTCTTT. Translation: CASSLRDRVPEAFF.